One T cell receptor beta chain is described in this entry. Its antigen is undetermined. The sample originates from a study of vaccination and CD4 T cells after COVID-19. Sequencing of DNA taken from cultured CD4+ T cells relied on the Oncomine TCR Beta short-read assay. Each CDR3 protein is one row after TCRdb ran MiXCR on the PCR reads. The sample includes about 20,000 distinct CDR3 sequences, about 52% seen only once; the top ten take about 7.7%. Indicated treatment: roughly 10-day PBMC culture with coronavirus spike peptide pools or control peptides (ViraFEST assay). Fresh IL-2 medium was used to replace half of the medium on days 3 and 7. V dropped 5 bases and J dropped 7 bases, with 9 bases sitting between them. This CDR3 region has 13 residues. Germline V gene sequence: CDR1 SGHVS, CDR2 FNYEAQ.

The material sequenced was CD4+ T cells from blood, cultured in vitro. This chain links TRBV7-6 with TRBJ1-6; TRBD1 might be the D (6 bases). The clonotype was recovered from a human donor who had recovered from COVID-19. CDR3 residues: CASSVQGNSPLHF. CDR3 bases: TGTGCCAGCAGCGTACAGGGAAATTCACCCCTCCACTTT.